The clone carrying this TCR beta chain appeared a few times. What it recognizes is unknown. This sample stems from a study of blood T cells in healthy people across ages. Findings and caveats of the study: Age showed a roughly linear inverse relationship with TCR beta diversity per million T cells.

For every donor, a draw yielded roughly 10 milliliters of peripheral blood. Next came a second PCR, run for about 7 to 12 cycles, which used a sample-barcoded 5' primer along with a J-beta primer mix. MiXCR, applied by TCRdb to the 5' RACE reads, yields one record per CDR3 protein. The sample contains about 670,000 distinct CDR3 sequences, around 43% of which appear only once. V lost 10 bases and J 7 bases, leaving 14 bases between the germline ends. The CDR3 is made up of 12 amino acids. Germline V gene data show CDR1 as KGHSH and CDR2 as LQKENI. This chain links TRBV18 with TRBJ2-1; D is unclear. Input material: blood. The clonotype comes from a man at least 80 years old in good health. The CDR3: CATSLPRNEQFF. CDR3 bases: TGTGCCACCTCTCTCCCTCGAAATGAGCAGTTCTTC.